Sequencing of this T cell receptor beta chain was carried out in a study of cytomegalovirus exposure and HLA in healthy donors. Study-level points and caveats: Later analysis identified around 15,000 TCR beta sequences associated with HLA alleles, using a false discovery rate threshold of 0.05. It was likely that a cluster of highly shared sequence variants was a sequencing artifact.

A multiplex PCR was run with 60 Vbeta primers and 13 Jbeta primers. Authors' analysis steps: There were about 80 million unique TCR beta chains by a later count, and approximately 12 million of them were shared. Assay: immunoSEQ multiplex PCR; the TCRdb copy retains only in-frame clones and omits some. V and J calls and clone size follow that table, whereas D and trimming were derived from the DNA. The sample shows some 200,000 clones, 82% of them seen only once. This CDR3 comprises 15 residues. The V segment lost 5 bases and the J segment 0 bases; nucleotides outside the gene matches: 3. Looked up from germline, CDR1 is MNHEY and CDR2 is SVGAGI. On this clone: The antigen is unknown.

This clonotype was obtained from a woman in her thirties or forties in good health and CMV-seronegative. V is TRBV6-5 and J is TRBJ2-2; 7 nucleotides agree with TRBD1. Sequenced input: PBMCs. In DNA, the CDR3 is TGTGCCAGCAGTCGACAGGGCTCGAACACCGGGGAGCTGTTTTTT. This gives the protein CASSRQGSNTGELFF.